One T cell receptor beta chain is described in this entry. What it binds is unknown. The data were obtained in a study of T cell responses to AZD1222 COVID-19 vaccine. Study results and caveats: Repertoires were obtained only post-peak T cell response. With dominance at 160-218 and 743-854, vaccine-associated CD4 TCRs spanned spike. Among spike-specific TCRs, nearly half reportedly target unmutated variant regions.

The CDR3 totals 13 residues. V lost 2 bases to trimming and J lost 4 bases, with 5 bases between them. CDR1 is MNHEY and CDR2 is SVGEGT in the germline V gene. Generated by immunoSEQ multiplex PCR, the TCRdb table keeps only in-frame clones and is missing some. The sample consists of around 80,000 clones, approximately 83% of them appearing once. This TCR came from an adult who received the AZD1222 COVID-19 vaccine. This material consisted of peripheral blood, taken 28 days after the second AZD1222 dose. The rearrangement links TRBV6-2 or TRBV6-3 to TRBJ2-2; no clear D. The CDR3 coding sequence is TGTGCCAGCAGTTACAGGGTCACCGGGGAGCTGTTTTTT. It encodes CASSYRVTGELFF.